The rows below give T cell receptor beta chains drawn from one sample of a study of cytomegalovirus exposure and HLA in healthy donors. The repertoire was sequenced with immunoSEQ multiplex PCR; TCRdb's copy has only in-frame clones and lacks some. In all, the sample yields some 130,000 clones. The sample consisted of PBMCs. These receptors came from a young man in good health and CMV-seronegative. CDR3s include the opening cysteine and the closing phenylalanine or tryptophan. D genes are given only for firm matches.

j_call: TRBJ2-3; v_call: TRBV6-5; d_call: -; cdr3_nt: TGTGCCAGCAGCCTGGGAGTGGCGCAGTATTTT; cdr3_aa: CASSLGVAQYF
j_call: TRBJ2-1; v_call: TRBV12-5; d_call: TRBD2; cdr3_nt: TGTGCTAGTGGTTTGTTAGCGGGGGTATACAATGAGCAGTTCTTC; cdr3_aa: CASGLLAGVYNEQFF
j_call: TRBJ1-2; v_call: TRBV28; d_call: TRBD1; cdr3_nt: TGTGCCAGCAGTTCCCATACGACAGGGTACTATGGCTACACCTTC; cdr3_aa: CASSSHTTGYYGYTF
j_call: TRBJ2-1; v_call: TRBV5-6; d_call: TRBD2; cdr3_nt: TGTGCCAGCAGCTGGACCGGGACTAACCCCTACAATGAGCAGTTCTTC; cdr3_aa: CASSWTGTNPYNEQFF
j_call: TRBJ2-5; v_call: TRBV5-1; d_call: -; cdr3_nt: TGCGCCAGCAGGGAGTGGATCAGGGATGAGCAAGAGACCCAGTACTTC; cdr3_aa: CASREWIRDEQETQYF
j_call: TRBJ2-7; v_call: TRBV2; d_call: -; cdr3_nt: TGTGCCAGCAGGGTTACTTACGAGCAGTACTTC; cdr3_aa: CASRVTYEQYF
j_call: TRBJ2-3; v_call: TRBV6-1; d_call: -; cdr3_nt: TGTGCCAGCAGTGACGGACAAACCCTCACTAGCACAGATACGCAGTATTTT; cdr3_aa: CASSDGQTLTSTDTQYF
j_call: TRBJ1-5; v_call: TRBV7-8; d_call: -; cdr3_nt: TGTGCCAGCAGCAAAGACAGGACGAATCAGCCCCAGCATTTT; cdr3_aa: CASSKDRTNQPQHF
j_call: TRBJ2-2; v_call: TRBV5-5; d_call: TRBD2; cdr3_nt: TGTGCCAGCAGCTTGGTAGCGGGAGCCGCGAACACCGGGGAGCTGTTTTTT; cdr3_aa: CASSLVAGAANTGELFF
j_call: TRBJ2-7; v_call: TRBV4-1; d_call: -; cdr3_nt: TGCGCCAGCAGCCACGACTGGGCCTACGAGCAGTACTTC; cdr3_aa: CASSHDWAYEQYF
j_call: TRBJ1-2; v_call: TRBV27; d_call: -; cdr3_nt: TGTGCCAGCACCGCCGCCAGGAACAACTATGGCTACACCTTC; cdr3_aa: CASTAARNNYGYTF
j_call: TRBJ1-2; v_call: TRBV25-1; d_call: TRBD1; cdr3_nt: TGTGCCAGCAGTCCTACACAGGGGGCTACCTCGGCTGGCTACACCTTC; cdr3_aa: CASSPTQGATSAGYTF